This paragraph reports one TCR beta chain. The antigen is undetermined. TCRdb analysed the 5' RACE reads with MiXCR anew, one entry per CDR3 protein. The sample has approximately 700,000 distinct CDR3 sequences, over 15% seen once; the top ten hold roughly 14%. This sample is drawn from a study of identical twins. Study-level findings and limits: Where beta out-of-frame sequences were concerned, excess twin sharing was weaker.

Between the trimmed V and J ends, which lost 8 bases and 0 bases, there was a span of 5 bases. This CDR3 contains 11 residues. The sample was also linked to a second study, of T cells expressing NK-cell markers. From that paper: These clonotypes additionally ranked first within the CD3+CD56-NKG2C+ fraction of a few donors.

The TCR sequence derives from a woman under 30 in good health. Sequenced input: PBMCs. The chain uses TRBV12-3 or TRBV12-4 and TRBJ2-7; D is unclear. The CDR3 reads CASGRSYEQYF. CDR3 coding DNA: TGTGCCAGCGGGCGCTCCTACGAGCAGTACTTC.